This T cell receptor beta chain was captured in a study of blood T cell repertoires in COVID-19. Study-wide background: From T cells, B-cell-depleted T cells, or PBMCs came the material, which was cDNA or gDNA.

CDR1 is MNHEY and CDR2 is SVGAGI in the germline V gene. V lost 4 bases, J lost 7 bases, and 16 bases lay in between. The CDR3 sequence is 14 residues long. Original analysis: Reference gene primer amplification yielded estimated nucleated cell counts. Profiling relied on immunoSEQ multiplex PCR, and the TCRdb table lists in-frame clones only, not all of them. That table supplies the V and J calls and clone size; D and trimming were determined from the DNA. Of under 450,000 clones in the sample, approximately 90% were seen once. A COVID-19 case had been met by exposed participants during the 2 weeks before study entry.

The material sequenced was PBMCs or T cells enriched from blood (not recorded which). This TCR was recovered from a woman aged 40 to 50 who had been exposed to COVID-19. The V and J genes are TRBV6-5 and TRBJ1-1; D is uncertain. CDR3 nucleotides: TGTGCCAGCAGTTGGGCCGGTGATGCGAGTGAAGCTTTCTTT. As protein: CASSWAGDASEAFF.